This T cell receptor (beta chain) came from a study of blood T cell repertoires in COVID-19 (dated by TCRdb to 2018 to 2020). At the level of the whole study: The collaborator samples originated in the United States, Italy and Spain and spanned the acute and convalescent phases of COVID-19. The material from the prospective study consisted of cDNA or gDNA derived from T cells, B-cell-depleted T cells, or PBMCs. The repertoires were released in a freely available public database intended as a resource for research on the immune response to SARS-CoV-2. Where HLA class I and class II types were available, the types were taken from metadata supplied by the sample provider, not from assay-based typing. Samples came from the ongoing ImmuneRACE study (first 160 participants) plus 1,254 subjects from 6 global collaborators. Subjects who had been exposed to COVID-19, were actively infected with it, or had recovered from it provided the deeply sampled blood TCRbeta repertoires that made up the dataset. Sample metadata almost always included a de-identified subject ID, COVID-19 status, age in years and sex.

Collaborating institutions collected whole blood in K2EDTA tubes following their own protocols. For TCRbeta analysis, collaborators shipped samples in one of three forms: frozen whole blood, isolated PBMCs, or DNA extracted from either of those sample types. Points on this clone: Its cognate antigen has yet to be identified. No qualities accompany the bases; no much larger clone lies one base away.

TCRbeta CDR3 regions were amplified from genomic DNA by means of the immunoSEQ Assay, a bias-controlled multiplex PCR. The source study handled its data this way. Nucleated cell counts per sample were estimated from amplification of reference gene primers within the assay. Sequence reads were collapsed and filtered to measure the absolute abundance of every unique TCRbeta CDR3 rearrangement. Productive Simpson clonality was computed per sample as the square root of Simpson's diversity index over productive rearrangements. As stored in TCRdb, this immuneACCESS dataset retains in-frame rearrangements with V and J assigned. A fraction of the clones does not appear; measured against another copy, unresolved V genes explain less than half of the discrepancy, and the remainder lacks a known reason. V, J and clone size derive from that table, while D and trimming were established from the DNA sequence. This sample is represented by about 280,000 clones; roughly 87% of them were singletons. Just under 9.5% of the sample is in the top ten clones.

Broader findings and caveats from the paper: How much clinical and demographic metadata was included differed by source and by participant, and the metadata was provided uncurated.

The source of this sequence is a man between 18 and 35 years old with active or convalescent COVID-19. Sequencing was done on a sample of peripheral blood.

The CDR3 in this case is CSVESGQGGTF. In nucleotide form, the sequence is TGCAGCGTTGAGTCGGGACAGGGGGGGACCTTC. The rearrangement combines TRBV29-1 with TRBJ1-2; 11 junctional bases match TRBD1. Including cysteine and phenylalanine, the CDR3 has 11 amino acids. Left in the record is the CDR3 DNA by itself, 33 bases read in frame from the first base. Germline trimming amounts to 3 bases on V and 14 bases on J, with 5 as the count of junction bases outside the gene matches. CDR1 and CDR2 are drawn from the germline V gene: SQVTM, ANQGSEA.